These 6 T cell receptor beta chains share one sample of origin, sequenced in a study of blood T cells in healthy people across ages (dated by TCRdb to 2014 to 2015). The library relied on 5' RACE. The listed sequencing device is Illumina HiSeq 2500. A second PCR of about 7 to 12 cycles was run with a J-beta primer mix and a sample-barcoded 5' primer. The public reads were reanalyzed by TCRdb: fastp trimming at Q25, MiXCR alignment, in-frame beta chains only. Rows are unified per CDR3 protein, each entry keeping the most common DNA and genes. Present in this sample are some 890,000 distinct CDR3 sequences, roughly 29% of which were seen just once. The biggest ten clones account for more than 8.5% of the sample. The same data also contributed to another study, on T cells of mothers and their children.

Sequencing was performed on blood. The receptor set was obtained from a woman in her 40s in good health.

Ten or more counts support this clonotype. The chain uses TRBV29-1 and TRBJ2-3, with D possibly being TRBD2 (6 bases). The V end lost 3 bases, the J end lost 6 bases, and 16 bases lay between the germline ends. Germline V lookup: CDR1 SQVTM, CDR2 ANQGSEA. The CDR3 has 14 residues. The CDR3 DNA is TGCAGCGTTGATGGGGGACTTATCCAGGATACGCAGTATTTT. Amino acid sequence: CSVDGGLIQDTQYF.

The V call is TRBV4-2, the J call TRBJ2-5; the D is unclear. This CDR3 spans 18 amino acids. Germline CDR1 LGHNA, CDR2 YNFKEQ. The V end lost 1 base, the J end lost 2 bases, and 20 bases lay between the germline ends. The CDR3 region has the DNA TGTGCCAGCAGCCAAGGCAAGGGATACTCGAACCCTCAAGAGACCCAGTACTTC. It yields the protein CASSQGKGYSNPQETQYF.

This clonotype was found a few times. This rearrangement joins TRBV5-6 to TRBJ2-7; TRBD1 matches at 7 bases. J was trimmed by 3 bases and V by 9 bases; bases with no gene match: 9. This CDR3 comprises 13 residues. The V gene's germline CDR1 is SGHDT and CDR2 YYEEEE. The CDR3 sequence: CATLLGQLYEQYF. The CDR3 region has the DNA TGTGCCACCCTATTGGGACAGCTCTACGAGCAGTACTTC. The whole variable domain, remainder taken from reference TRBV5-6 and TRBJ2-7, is DAGVTQSPTHLIKTRGQQVTLRCSPKSGHDTVSWYQQALGQGPQFIFQYYEEEERQRGNFPDRFSGHQFPNYSSELNVNALLLGDSALYLCATLLGQLYEQYFGPGTRLTVT.

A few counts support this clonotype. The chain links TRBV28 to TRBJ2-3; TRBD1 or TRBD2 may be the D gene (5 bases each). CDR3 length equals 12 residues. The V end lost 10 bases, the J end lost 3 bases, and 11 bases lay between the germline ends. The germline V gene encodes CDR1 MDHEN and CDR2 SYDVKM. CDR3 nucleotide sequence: TGTGCCACCCGACAGCGGACAGATACGCAGTATTTT. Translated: CATRQRTDTQYF. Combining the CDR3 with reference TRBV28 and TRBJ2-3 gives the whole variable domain DVKVTQSSRYLVKRTGEKVFLECVQDMDHENMFWYRQDPGLGLRLIYFSYDVKMKEKGDIPEGYSVSREKKERFSLILESASTNQTSMYLCATRQRTDTQYFGPGTRLTVL.

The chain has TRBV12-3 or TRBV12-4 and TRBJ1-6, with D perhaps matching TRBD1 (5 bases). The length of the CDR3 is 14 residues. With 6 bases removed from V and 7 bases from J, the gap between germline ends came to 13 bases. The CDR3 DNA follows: TGTGCCAGCAGCATTACGAGACAGAATTCACCCCTCCACTTT. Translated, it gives CASSITRQNSPLHF.

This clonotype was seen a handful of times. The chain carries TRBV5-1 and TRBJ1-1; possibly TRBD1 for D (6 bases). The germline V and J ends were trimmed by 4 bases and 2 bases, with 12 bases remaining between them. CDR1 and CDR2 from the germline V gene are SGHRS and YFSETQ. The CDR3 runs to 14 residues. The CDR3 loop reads CASSGGQPNTEAFF. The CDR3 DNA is TGCGCCAGCAGCGGCGGACAGCCTAACACTGAAGCTTTCTTT.